The TCR beta chain under discussion was sequenced for a study of long-term antiretroviral therapy in people with HIV. CDR3 length: 13 residues. The germline V gene encodes CDR1 SGHVS and CDR2 FQNEAQ. Trimming left V 3 bases short and J 5 bases short, with 10 bases between. This clone was detected once. Running of the v3.0 immunoSEQ assay took place at survey level. Method: immunoSEQ multiplex PCR; TCRdb's copy keeps in-frame clones and lacks some. Of tens of thousands of clones listed, roughly 93% were seen once; the top ten hold roughly 2.2%. This clonotype was sampled from a man aged 25-40 years with HIV. This sequence joins TRBV7-8 and TRBJ1-2; no clear D gene. The sample here was unsorted PBMCs, taken 9 to 9.5 years after starting antiretroviral therapy. As DNA, the CDR3 is TGTGCCAGCAGCTTCGAGTATGCTTATGGCTACACCTTC. Translating gives CASSFEYAYGYTF. Together with reference TRBV7-8 and TRBJ1-2, the CDR3 gives the full variable domain: GAGVSQSPRYKVAKRGQDVALRCDPISGHVSLFWYQQALGQGPEFLTYFQNEAQLDKSGLPSDRFFAERPEGSVSTLKIQRTQQEDSAVYLCASSFEYAYGYTFGSGTRLTVV.